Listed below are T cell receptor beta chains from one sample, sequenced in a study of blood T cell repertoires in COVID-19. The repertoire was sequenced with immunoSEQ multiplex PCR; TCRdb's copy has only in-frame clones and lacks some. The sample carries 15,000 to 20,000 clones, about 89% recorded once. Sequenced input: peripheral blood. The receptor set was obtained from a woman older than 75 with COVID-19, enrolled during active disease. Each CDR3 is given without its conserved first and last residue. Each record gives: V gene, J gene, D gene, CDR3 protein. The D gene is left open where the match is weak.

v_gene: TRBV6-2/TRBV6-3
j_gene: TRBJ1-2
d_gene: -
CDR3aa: ASSYSGGPVYGYT

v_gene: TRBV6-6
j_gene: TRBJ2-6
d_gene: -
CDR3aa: ASILTPPGGANVLT

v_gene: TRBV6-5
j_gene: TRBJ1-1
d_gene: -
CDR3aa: ASRVQGITEAF

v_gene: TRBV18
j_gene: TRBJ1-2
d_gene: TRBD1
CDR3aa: ASSRSRQGIYGYT

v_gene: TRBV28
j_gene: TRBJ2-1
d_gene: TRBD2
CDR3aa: ASSSPPGLAGGGEQF

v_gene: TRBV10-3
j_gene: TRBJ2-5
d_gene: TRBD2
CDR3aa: AISESIAGPQETQY

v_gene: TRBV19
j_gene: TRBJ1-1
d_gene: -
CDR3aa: ASSIGGPDTEAF

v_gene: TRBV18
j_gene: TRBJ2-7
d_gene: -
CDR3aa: ASSPNWRRDEQY

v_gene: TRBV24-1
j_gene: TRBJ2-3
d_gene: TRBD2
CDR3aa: ATSDFTRTSGSPDTQY

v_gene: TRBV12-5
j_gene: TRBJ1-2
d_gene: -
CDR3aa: ASGFLTAAHYGYT

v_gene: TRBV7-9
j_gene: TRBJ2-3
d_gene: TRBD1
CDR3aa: ASSAGTGSTDTQY

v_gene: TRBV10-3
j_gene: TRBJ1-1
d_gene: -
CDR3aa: AISESAGQMDTEAF

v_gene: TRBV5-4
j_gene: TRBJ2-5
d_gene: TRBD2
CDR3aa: ASSLSVRGGRVQETQY

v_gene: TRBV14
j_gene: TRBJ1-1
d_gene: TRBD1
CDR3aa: ASSQEVVGTGGKTEAF

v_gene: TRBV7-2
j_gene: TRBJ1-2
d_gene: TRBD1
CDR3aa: ASSRGQGADYGYT

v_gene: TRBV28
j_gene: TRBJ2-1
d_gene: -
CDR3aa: ASSPGMTYSYNEQF

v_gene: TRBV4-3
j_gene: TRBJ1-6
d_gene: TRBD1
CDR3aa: ASSSRTGGAGNSPLH

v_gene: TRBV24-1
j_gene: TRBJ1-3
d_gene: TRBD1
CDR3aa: ATRSGGLSGNTIY

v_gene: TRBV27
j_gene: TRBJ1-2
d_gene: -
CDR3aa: ASRQAGDYGYT

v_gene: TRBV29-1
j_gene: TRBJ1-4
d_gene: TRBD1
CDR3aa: SGRQGTNEKLF

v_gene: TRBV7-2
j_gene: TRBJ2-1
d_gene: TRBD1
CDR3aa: ASSHPNRGHYNEQF

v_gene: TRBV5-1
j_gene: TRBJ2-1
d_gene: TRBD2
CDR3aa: ASSLLREGLGEQF

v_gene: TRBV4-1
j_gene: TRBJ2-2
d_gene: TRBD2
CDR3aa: ASRPSGGRGTGELF

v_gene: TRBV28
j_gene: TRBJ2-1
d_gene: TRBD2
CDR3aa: ASSLSLTSGYNEQF

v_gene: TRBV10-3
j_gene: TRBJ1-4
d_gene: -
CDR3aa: AISEQAEKLF

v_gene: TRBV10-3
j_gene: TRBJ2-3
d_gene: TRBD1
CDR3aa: ANRQGGTDTQY

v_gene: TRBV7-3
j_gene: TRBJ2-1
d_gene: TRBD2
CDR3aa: ASSSGLRGGVDNEQF

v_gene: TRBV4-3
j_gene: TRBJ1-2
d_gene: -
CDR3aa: ASSQESGEYGYT

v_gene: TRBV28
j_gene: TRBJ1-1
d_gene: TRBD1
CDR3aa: ASNDRANTEAF

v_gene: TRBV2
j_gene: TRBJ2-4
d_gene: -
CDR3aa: ASSDAKNIQY

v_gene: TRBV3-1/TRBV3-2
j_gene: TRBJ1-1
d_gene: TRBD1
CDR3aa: ASSHPERGPEAF

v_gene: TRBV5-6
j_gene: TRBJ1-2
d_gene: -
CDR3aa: ASSLWGRANYGYT

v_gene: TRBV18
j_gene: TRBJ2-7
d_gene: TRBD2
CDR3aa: ASSPTPGGEPYEQY

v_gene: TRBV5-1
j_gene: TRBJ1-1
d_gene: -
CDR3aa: ASSLESAGKNTEAF

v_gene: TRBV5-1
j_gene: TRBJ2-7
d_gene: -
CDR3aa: ASSLRSSYEQY

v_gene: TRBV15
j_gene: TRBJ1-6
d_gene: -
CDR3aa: ATSRDSYRDSPLH

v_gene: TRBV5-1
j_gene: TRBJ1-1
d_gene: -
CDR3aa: ASSLGGAGGEAF

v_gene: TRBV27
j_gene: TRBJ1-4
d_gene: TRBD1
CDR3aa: ASSLLGAGGEKLF

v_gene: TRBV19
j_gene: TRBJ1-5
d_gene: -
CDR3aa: ASSNSGNNQPQH

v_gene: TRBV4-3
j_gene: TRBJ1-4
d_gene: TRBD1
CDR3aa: ASSLGPGKGAEKLF

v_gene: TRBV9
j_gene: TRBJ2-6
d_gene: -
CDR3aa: ASSGRAVSSGANVLT

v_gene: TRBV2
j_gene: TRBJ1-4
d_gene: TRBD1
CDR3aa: ASMRDRDEKLF

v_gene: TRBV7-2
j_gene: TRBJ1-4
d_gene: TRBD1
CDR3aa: ASSSLQTGGREKLF

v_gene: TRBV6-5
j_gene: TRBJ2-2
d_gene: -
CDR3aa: ASTLGSTGELF

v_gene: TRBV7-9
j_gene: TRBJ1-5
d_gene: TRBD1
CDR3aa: ASSLGTETPQH

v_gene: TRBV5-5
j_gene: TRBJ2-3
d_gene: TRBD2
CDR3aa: ASSRLAESTDTQY

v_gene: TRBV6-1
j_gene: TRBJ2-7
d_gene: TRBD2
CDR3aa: ASSEALGGRARYEQY

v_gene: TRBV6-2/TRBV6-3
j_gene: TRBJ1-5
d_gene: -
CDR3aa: ASSAAGTGGGNQPQH

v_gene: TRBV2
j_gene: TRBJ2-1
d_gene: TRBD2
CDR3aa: ASSEASGRNEQF

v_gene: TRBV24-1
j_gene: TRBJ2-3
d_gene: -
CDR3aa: ATSDSPSSTDTQY

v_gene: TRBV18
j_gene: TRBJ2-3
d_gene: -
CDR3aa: ASSPPSGSTDTQY